This TCR beta chain comes out of a study of blood T cell repertoires in COVID-19. At the level of the study: T cells, B-cell-depleted T cells, or PBMCs provided the cDNA or gDNA that served as material.

This CDR3 region has 13 residues. CDR1 and CDR2 (germline): MNHEY, SVGAGI. Deletions cut 5 bases from V and 0 bases from J, with 5 bases between. On this clone itself: Additional DNA sequences in this sample encode the identical CDR3.

Under the authors' procedure: Amplification with reference gene primers provided the estimates of nucleated cell counts. Sequenced by immunoSEQ multiplex PCR; TCRdb stores in-frame clones only, minus some. The DNA was the basis for D and trimming; V, J and clone size are from that table. The table lists some 300,000 clones, about nine tenths of them singletons, with less than 3.5% in the top ten. Participants' own reports of clinical history determined their cohort assignment. The sequence was obtained from a woman aged 45 to 65 who had been exposed to COVID-19. V and J are TRBV6-5 and TRBJ1-5; D gene ambiguous. Sequencing was performed on PBMCs or T cells enriched from blood (not recorded which). CDR3 nucleotide sequence: TGTGCCAGCAGTCCAAATAGCAATCAGCCCCAGCATTTT. Amino acids: CASSPNSNQPQHF.